These T cell receptor beta chains were read from a single sample in a study of T cell responses to AZD1222 COVID-19 vaccine. The protocol was immunoSEQ multiplex PCR, while the TCRdb copy is restricted to in-frame clones and leaves out a portion. The profile shows 150,000 to 200,000 clones, just over 85% of them singletons. Source: peripheral blood, taken 28 days after the second AZD1222 dose. The receptors here all came from an adult who received the AZD1222 COVID-19 vaccine. Both conserved end residues are trimmed from each CDR3. The order of the fields is D gene, J gene, V gene, CDR3 protein. A D gene is named only where the DNA matches it firmly.

NA,TRBJ2-7,TRBV21-1,ASSNWDYILYEQY
TRBD1,TRBJ1-5,TRBV5-8,ASSLLRGSGNQPQH
TRBD2,TRBJ2-3,TRBV7-2,ASSFPLAGEFTDTQY
NA,TRBJ1-3,TRBV29-1,SVFWTAGNTIY
NA,TRBJ1-1,TRBV18,ASSPIESATNTEAF
NA,TRBJ1-2,TRBV3-1/TRBV3-2,ASSPQPKGYGYT
NA,TRBJ2-5,TRBV7-2,ASSSTGTPQETQY
TRBD1,TRBJ2-3,TRBV30,AWETGGTDTQY
NA,TRBJ2-1,TRBV7-9,ASSLVPEQF
TRBD2,TRBJ2-1,TRBV9,ASSVVAGGPYNEQF
NA,TRBJ2-7,TRBV21-1,ASSKAGDRARSYEQY
NA,TRBJ1-2,TRBV19,ASRLDTDYGYT
NA,TRBJ1-2,TRBV20-1,SAKKQGGYT
NA,TRBJ2-2,TRBV6-5,ASSQSGELF
TRBD1,TRBJ2-3,TRBV28,ASTLGRGSSTDTQY
NA,TRBJ2-1,TRBV18,ASSSIVGASSYNEQF
NA,TRBJ2-5,TRBV6-4,ASSDREFQETQY
TRBD1,TRBJ1-5,TRBV29-1,SVRTGGFNQPQH
NA,TRBJ2-7,TRBV6-5,ATSEGQGRHEQY
TRBD1,TRBJ1-3,TRBV19,ASRTRRQGAGNTIY
TRBD1,TRBJ1-5,TRBV19,ASSTYTGGGLQPQH
NA,TRBJ1-3,TRBV6-1,ASSEAGGPGVGNTIY
NA,TRBJ2-3,TRBV9,ASSARTDTQY
NA,TRBJ2-2,TRBV7-2,ASSLGSGSTGELF
NA,TRBJ2-6,TRBV5-6,ASSLEASGANVLT
NA,TRBJ2-7,TRBV19,ASSISGMKWGNPYEQY
TRBD1,TRBJ1-6,TRBV18,ASSPGTVTSPLH
TRBD1,TRBJ1-1,TRBV5-1,ASSSHPGTGIMNTEAF
NA,TRBJ2-3,TRBV5-4,ASSSMNTDTQY
NA,TRBJ2-2,TRBV7-3,ASSLMGGSNTGELF
NA,TRBJ1-2,TRBV5-4,ASSLMGFPNYGYT
NA,TRBJ2-4,TRBV5-8,ASSLGQGTDIQY
NA,TRBJ2-1,TRBV29-1,SVDSGNEQF